This TCR beta chain was retrieved from a study of blood T cell repertoires in COVID-19. V gave up 4 bases and J gave up 8 bases; unmatched junction bases: 12. CDR1 SGHTA and CDR2 FQGNSA come from the germline V gene. The CDR3 covers 16 residues. Method: immunoSEQ multiplex PCR; TCRdb's copy keeps in-frame clones and lacks some. The table has 150,000 to 200,000 clones, 81% seen once. The sequence derives from a human donor in a cohort sampled during active COVID-19. The rearrangement joins TRBV7-2 to TRBJ1-2; TRBD1 aligns across 11 bases. Input material: peripheral blood. The CDR3: CASSSRGGQGASGYTF. In nucleotides, the CDR3 is TGTGCCAGCAGCTCCAGGGGTGGACAGGGGGCATCAGGCTACACCTTC.